Given below is one T cell receptor (beta chain) in context. Germline values: CDR1 SGHTS, CDR2 YDEGEE. Trimming took off 4 bases at V and 4 bases at J, with 20 bases between the two ends. The CDR3 spans 16 residues. From RNA transcripts, TCR beta CDR3 regions were amplified. First-round RT-PCR with HTBI primers amplified the TCR CDR3 region. TCRdb re-called the multiplex PCR reads with MiXCR, one entry per CDR3 protein. The sample shows more than 500,000 distinct CDR3 sequences, roughly 16% of them seen only once. This sample was taken from a study of T cells in Graves' hyperthyroidism and ophthalmopathy. Uncontrolled infection, other autoimmune disease, pregnancy or lactation led to exclusion. Diagnostic assessment was based on clinical symptoms, serum thyroxine and TRAb, thyroid ultrasound and orbital computed tomography. Fresh peripheral blood, approximately 9.1 ml, was the source of the PBMCs.

The chain employs TRBV5-8 and TRBJ1-2, with no clear D. The specimen sequenced was blood. The receptor comes from a woman under 40 with Graves' ophthalmopathy. The CDR3 reads CASSPLSESALYGYTF. The CDR3 nucleotides are TGTGCCAGCAGCCCCCTGTCGGAAAGTGCCCTCTATGGCTACACCTTC.